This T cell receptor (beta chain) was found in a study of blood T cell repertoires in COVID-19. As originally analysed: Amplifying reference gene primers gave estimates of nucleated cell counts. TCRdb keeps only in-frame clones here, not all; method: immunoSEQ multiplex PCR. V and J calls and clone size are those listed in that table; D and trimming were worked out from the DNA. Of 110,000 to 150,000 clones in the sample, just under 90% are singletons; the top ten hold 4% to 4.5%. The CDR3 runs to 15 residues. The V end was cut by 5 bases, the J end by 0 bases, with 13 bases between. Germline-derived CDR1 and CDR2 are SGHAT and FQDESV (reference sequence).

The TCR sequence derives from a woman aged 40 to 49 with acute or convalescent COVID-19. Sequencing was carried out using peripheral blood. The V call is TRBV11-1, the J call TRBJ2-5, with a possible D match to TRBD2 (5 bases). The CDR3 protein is CASSPISGDQETQYF. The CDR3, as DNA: TGTGCCAGCAGCCCGATAAGCGGAGACCAAGAGACCCAGTACTTC.